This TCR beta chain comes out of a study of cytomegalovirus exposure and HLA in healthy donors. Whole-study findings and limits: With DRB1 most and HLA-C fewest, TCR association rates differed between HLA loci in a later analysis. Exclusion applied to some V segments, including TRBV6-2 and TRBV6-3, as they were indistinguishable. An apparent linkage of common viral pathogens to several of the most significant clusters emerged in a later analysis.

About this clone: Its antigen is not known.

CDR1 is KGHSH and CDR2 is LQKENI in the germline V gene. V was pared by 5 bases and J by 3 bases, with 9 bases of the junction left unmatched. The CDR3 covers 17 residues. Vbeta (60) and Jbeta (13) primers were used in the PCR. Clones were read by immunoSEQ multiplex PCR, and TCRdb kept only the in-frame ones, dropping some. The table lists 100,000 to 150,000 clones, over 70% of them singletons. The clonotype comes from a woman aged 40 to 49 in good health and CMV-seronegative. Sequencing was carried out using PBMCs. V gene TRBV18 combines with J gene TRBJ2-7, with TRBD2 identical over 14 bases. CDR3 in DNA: TGTGCCAGCTCAGACCCGGGACTAGCGGGAGATCGCTACGAGCAGTACTTC. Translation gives CASSDPGLAGDRYEQYF.